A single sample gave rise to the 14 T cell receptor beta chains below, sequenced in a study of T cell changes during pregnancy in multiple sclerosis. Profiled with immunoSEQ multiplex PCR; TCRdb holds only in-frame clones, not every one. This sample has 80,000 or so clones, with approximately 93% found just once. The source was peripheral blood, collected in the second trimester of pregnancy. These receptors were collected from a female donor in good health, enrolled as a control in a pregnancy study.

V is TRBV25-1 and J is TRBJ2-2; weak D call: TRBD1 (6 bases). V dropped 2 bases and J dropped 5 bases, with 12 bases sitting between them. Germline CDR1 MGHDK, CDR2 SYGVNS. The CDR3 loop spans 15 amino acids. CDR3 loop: CASSEGGWETGELFF. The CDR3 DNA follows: TGTGCCAGCAGTGAAGGGGGCTGGGAAACCGGGGAGCTGTTTTTT.

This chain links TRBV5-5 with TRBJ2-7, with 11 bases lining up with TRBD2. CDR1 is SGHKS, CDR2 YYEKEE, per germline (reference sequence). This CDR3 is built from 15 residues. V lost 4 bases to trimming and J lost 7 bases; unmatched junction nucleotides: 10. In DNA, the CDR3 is TGTGCCAGCAGCGGCACTAGCGGGAGAATGTGGGAGCAGTACTTC. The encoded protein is CASSGTSGRMWEQYF.

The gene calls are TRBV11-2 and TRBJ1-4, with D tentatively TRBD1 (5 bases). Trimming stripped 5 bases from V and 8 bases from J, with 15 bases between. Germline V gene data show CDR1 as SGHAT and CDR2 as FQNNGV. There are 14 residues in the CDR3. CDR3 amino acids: CASSPTRRGEKLFF. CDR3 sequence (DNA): TGTGCCAGCAGCCCAACACGTCGGGGGGAAAAACTGTTTTTT.

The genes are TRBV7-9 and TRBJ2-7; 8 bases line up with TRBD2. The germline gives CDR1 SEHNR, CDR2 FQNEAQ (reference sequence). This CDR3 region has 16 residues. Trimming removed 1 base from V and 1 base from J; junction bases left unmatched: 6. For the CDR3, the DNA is TGTGCCAGCAGCTTAGTGAGCGGGAGAGGTTCCTACGAGCAGTACTTC. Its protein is CASSLVSGRGSYEQYF.

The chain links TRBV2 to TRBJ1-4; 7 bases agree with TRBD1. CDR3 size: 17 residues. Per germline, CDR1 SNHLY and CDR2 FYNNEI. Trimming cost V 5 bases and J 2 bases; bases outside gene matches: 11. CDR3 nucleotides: TGTGCCAGCAGTTTGGCTCCGGGGGACAGTACTAATGAAAAACTGTTTTTT. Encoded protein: CASSLAPGDSTNEKLFF.

Here the CDR3 DNA reads TGTGCCAGCAGCGCCAGGACTAGCGGCTACTACAATGAGCAGTTCTTC. Translation: CASSARTSGYYNEQFF. This chain uses TRBV28 with TRBJ2-1; 10 bases fit TRBD2. V gave up 6 bases and J gave up 3 bases; unmatched junction bases: 8. The CDR3 runs 16 residues. Germline V lookup: CDR1 MDHEN, CDR2 SYDVKM.

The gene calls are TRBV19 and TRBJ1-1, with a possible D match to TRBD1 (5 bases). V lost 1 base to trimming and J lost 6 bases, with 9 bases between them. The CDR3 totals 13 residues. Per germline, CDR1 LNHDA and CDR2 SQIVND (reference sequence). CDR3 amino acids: CASSIGEGAEAFF. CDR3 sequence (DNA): TGTGCCAGTAGTATAGGGGAAGGGGCTGAAGCTTTCTTT.

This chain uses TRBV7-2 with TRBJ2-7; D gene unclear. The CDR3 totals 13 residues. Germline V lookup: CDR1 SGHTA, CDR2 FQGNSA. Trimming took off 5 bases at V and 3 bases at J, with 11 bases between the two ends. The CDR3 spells CASSQVRGYEQYF. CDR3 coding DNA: TGTGCCAGCAGCCAAGTACGAGGCTACGAGCAGTACTTC.

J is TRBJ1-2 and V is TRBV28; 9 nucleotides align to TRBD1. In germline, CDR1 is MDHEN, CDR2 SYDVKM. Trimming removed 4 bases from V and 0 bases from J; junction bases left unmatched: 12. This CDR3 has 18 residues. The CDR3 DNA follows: TGTGCCAGCAGTTCCCCCTGGAGACAGGGGGACTCTAACTATGGCTACACCTTC. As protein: CASSSPWRQGDSNYGYTF.

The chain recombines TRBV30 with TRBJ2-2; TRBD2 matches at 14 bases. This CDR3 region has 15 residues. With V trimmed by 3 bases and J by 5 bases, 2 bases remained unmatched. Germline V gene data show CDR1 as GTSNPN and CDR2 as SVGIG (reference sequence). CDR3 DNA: TGTGCCTGGAGGCGACTAGCGGGAGGGACCGGGGAGCTGTTTTTT. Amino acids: CAWRRLAGGTGELFF.

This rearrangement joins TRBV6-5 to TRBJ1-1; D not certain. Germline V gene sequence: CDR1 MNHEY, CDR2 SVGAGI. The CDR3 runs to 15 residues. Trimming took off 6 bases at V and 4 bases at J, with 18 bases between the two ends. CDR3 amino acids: CASSRSSGAGTEAFF. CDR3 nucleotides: TGTGCCAGCAGCCGAAGCTCCGGAGCGGGCACTGAAGCTTTCTTT.

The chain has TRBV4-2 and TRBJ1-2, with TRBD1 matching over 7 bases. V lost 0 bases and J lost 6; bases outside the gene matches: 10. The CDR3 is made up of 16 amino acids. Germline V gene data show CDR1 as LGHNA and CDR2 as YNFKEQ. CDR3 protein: CASSQDPTRQGDGYTF. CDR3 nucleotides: TGTGCCAGCAGCCAAGACCCCACCCGACAGGGAGATGGCTACACCTTC.

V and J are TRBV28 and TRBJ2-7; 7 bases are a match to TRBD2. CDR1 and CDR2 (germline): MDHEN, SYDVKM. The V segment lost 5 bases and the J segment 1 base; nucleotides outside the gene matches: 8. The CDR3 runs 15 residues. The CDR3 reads CASSPGGGQSYEQYF. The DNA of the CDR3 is TGTGCCAGCAGTCCCGGGGGAGGGCAATCCTACGAGCAGTACTTC.

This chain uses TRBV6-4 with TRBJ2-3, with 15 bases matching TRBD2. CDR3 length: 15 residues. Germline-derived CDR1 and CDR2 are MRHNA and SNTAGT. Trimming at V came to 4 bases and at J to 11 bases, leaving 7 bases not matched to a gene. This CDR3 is CASSARTSGRAEQYF. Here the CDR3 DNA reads TGTGCCAGCAGTGCCAGGACTAGCGGGAGGGCGGAGCAGTATTTT.